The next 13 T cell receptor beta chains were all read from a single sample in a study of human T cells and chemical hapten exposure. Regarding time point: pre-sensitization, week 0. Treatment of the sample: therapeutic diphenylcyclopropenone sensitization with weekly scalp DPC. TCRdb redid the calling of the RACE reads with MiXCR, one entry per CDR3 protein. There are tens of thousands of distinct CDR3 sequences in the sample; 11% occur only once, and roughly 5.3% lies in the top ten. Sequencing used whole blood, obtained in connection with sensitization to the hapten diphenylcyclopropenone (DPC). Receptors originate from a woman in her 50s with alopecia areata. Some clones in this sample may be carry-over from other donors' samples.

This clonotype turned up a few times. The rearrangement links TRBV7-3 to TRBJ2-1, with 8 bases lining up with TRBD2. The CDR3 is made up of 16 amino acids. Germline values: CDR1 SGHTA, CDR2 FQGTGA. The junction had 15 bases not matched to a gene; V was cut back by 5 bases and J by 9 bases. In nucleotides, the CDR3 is TGTGCCAGCAGCCCCCCACCGGGAGGGCCCTCCGGTGAGCAGTTCTTC. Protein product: CASSPPPGGPSGEQFF.

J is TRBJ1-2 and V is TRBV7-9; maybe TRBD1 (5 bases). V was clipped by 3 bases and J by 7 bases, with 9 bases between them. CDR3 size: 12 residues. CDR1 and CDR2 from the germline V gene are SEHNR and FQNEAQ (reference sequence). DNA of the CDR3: TGTGCCAGCAGCTTCCCCCAGGGTGGCTACACCTTC. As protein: CASSFPQGGYTF.

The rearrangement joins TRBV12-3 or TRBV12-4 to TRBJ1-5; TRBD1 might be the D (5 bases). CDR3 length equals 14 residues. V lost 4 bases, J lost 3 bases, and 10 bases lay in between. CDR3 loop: CASSSDSLNQPQHF. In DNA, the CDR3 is TGTGCCAGCAGTTCCGACAGCCTCAATCAGCCCCAGCATTTT.

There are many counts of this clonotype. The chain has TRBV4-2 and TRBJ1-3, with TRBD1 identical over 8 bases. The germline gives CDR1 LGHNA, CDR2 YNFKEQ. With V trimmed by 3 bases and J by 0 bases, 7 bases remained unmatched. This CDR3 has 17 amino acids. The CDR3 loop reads CASSQTGQAPSGNTIYF. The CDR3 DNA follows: TGTGCCAGCAGCCAGACGGGACAGGCACCCTCTGGAAACACCATATATTTT.

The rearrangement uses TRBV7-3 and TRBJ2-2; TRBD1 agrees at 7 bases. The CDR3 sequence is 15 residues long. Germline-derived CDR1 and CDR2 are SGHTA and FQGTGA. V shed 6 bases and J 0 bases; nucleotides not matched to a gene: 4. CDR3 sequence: CASRRQGANTGELFF. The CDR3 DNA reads TGTGCCAGCAGACGACAGGGCGCGAACACCGGGGAGCTGTTTTTT.

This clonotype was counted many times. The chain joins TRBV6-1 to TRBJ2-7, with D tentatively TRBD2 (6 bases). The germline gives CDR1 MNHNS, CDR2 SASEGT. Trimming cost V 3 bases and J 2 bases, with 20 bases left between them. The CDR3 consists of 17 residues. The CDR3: CASSDLSSTGVPYEQYF. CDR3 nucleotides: TGTGCCAGCAGTGACCTGAGTTCGACGGGGGTCCCCTACGAGCAGTACTTC.

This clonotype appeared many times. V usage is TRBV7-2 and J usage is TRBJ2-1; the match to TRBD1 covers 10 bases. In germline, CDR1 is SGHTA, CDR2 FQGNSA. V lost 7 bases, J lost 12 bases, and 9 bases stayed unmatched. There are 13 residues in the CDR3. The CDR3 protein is CASTPGTGVMQFF. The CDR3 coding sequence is TGTGCCAGCACCCCCGGGACAGGGGTAATGCAGTTCTTC.

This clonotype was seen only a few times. The CDR3 bases are TGCGCCACCTCGGAGGCAGGGGTCATCAACACCGGGGAGCTGTTTTTT. Its protein is CATSEAGVINTGELFF. J is TRBJ2-2 and V is TRBV5-1; a possible D gene is TRBD1 (6 bases). The V end was cut by 9 bases, the J end by 2 bases, with 20 bases between. The CDR3 consists of 16 residues. Germline assignment: CDR1 SGHRS and CDR2 YFSETQ.

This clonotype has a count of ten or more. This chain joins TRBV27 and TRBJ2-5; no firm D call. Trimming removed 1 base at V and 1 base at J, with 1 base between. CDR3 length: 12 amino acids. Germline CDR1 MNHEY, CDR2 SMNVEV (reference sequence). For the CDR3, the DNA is TGTGCCAGCAGTTTATTCCAAGAGACCCAGTACTTC. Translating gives CASSLFQETQYF.

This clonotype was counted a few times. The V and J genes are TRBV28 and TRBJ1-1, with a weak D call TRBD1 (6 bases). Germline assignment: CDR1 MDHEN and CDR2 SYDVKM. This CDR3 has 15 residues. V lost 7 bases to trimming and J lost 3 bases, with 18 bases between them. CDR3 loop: CASIPRGAGDTEAFF. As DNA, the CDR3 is TGTGCCAGCATCCCTAGAGGGGCAGGGGACACTGAAGCTTTCTTT.

The chain's CDR3 is CASSPSSSYNEQFF. CDR3 sequence (DNA): TGTGCCAGCAGTCCCTCAAGCTCCTACAATGAGCAGTTCTTC. This chain joins TRBV12-3 or TRBV12-4 and TRBJ2-1; D is uncertain. The CDR3 consists of 14 residues. Deletions cut 5 bases from V and 0 bases from J, with 8 bases between.

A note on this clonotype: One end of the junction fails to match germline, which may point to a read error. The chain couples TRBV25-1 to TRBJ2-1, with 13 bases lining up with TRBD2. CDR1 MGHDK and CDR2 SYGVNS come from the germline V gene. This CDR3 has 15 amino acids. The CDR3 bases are TGTGACAGCAGTGTAACTAGCGGGGGGGTCAATGAGCAGTTCTTC. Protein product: CDSSVTSGGVNEQFF.

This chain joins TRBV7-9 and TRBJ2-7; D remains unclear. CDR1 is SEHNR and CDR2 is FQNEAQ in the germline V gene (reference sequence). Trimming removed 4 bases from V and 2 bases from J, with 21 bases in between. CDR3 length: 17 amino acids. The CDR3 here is CASSSYDGLKYPYEQYF. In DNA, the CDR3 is TGTGCCAGCAGCTCCTACGACGGCCTAAAATACCCCTACGAGCAGTACTTC.